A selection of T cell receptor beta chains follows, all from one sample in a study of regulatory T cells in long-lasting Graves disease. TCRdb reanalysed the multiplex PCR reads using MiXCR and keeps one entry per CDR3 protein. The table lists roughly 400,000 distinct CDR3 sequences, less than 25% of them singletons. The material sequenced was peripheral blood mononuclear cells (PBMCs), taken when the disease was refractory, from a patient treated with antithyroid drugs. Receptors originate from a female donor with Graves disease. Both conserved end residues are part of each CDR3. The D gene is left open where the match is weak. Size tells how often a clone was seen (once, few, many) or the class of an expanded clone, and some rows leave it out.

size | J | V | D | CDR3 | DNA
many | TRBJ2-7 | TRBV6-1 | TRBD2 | CASSQGLDPYEQYF | TGTGCCAGCAGTCAGGGACTAGATCCTTACGAGCAGTACTTC
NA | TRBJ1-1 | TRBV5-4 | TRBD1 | CASSYAGGRDTEAFF | TGTGCCAGCAGCTACGCAGGGGGCAGGGACACTGAAGCTTTCTTT
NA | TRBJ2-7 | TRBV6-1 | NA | CASRRQTSYEQYF | TGTGCCAGCAGGCGACAGACTTCCTACGAGCAGTACTTC
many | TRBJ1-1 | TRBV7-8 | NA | CASSPRTDDTEAFF | TGTGCCAGCAGCCCTCGGACAGACGACACTGAAGCTTTCTTT
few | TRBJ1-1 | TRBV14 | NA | CASSQDLGMNTEAFF | TGTGCCAGCAGCCAAGATCTAGGGATGAACACTGAAGCTTTCTTT
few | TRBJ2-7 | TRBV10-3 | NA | CAISHIPGYEQYF | TGTGCCATCAGTCATATACCGGGCTACGAGCAGTACTTC
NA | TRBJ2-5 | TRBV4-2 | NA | CASSQPEGPETQYF | TGTGCCAGCAGCCAACCAGAGGGCCCAGAGACCCAGTACTTC
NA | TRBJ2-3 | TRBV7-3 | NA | CASSFRGLEADTQYF | TGTGCCAGCAGCTTCCGAGGCCTAGAGGCAGATACGCAGTATTTT
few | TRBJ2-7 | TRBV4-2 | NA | CASSQDPGAYEQYF | TGTGCCAGCAGCCAAGATCCAGGGGCCTACGAGCAGTACTTC
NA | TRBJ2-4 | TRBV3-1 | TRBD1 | CASSQNPGTGKNIQYF | TGTGCCAGCAGCCAAAACCCCGGGACAGGCAAAAACATTCAGTACTTC
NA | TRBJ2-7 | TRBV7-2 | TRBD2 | CASSHRRGLAYEQYF | TGTGCCAGCAGCCACCGGCGGGGACTAGCCTACGAGCAGTACTTC
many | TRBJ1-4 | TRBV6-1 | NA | CASSPRTWEKLFF | TGTGCCAGCAGTCCCCGGACATGGGAAAAACTGTTTTTT
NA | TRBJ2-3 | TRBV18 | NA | CASSPRITDTQYF | TGTGCCAGCTCACCCCGAATCACAGATACGCAGTATTTT
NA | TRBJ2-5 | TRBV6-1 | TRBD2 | CASSVVSGSGGETQYF | TGTGCCAGCAGTGTCGTTAGCGGGAGCGGCGGAGAGACCCAGTACTTC
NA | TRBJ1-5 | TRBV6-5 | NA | CASSFPGLSNQPQHF | TGTGCCAGCAGTTTCCCAGGCCTCAGCAATCAGCCCCAGCATTTT
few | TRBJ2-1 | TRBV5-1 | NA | CASSYDGNEQFF | TGCGCCAGCAGCTACGATGGGAATGAGCAGTTCTTC
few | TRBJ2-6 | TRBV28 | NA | CASSLGLFGANVLTF | TGTGCCAGCAGTTTAGGTTTGTTCGGGGCCAACGTCCTGACTTTC
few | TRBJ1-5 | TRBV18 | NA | CASSPDSGAQPQHF | TGTGCCAGCTCACCGGACAGCGGCGCTCAGCCCCAGCATTTT
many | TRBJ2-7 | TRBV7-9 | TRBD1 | CASSGRGQAGYYEQYF | TGTGCCAGCAGCGGGCGGGGACAGGCGGGCTACTACGAGCAGTACTTC
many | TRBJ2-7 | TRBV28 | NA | CASSFAYEQYF | TGTGCCAGCAGTTTCGCCTACGAGCAGTACTTC
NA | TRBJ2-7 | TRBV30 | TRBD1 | CAWSTGGWYEQYF | TGTGCCTGGTCCACAGGGGGCTGGTACGAGCAGTACTTC
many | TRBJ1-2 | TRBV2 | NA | CASRGQFPNYGYTF | TGTGCCAGCAGAGGACAGTTTCCCAACTATGGCTACACCTTC
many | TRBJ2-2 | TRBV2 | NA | CASTRSNTGELFF | TGTGCCAGCACCAGGTCGAACACCGGGGAGCTGTTTTTT
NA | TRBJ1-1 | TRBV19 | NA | CASSIQGRKEAFF | TGTGCCAGTAGTATCCAGGGGCGGAAAGAAGCTTTCTTT
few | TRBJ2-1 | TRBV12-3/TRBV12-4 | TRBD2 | CASGTSGIQVEQFF | TGTGCCAGTGGGACTAGCGGGATACAAGTCGAGCAGTTCTTC
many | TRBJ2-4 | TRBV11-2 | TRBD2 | CASSRMGLAGGKNIQYF | TGTGCCAGCAGCCGGATGGGACTAGCGGGGGGCAAAAACATTCAGTACTTC
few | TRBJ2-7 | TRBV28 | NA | CASSPNPPRVPYEQYF | TGTGCCAGCAGTCCTAATCCCCCGCGGGTACCCTACGAGCAGTACTTC
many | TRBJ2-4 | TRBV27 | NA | CASSPSDWTDLAKNIQYF | TGTGCCAGCAGTCCCTCGGATTGGACAGACCTAGCCAAAAACATTCAGTACTTC
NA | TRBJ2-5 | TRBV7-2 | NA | CASSLAVDGFETQYF | TGTGCCAGCAGCTTGGCGGTCGATGGTTTTGAGACCCAGTACTTC
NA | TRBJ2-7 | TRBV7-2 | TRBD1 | CASSLSQGQGPEQYF | TGTGCCAGCAGCTTAAGTCAAGGACAGGGGCCCGAGCAGTACTTC
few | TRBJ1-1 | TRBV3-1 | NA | CASSQVVSAYNTEAFF | TGTGCCAGCAGCCAAGTTGTTTCGGCCTATAACACTGAAGCTTTCTTT
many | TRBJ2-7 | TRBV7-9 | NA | CASSFQSYEQYF | TGTGCCAGCAGCTTTCAGTCCTACGAGCAGTACTTC
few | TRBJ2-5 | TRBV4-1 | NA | CASSQVTLARGETQYF | TGCGCCAGCAGCCAAGTTACCCTAGCCAGAGGGGAGACCCAGTACTTC
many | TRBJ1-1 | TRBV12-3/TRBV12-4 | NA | CASSNPAILGAFF | TGTGCCAGCAGCAACCCAGCGATCCTGGGAGCTTTCTTT
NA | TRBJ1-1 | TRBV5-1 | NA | CASSSQINTEAFF | TGCGCCAGCAGCTCGCAGATAAACACTGAAGCTTTCTTT
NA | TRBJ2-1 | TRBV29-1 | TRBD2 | CSVERPSGRSEQFF | TGCAGCGTTGAAAGGCCTAGCGGGAGATCTGAGCAGTTCTTC
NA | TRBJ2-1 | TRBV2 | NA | CASLDIPSSYNEQFF | TGTGCCAGCTTAGACATTCCGAGCTCCTACAATGAGCAGTTCTTC
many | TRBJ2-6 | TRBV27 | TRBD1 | CASRRDRVLSGANVLTF | TGTGCCAGCAGACGGGACAGGGTATTATCGGGGGCCAACGTCCTGACTTTC
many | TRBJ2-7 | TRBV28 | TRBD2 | CASSLEGLFYEQYF | TGTGCCAGCAGTTTAGAGGGACTATTCTACGAGCAGTACTTC
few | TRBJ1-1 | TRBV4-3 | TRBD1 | CASSQTLQGRFTEAFF | TGCGCCAGCAGCCAGACTTTACAGGGGAGGTTCACTGAAGCTTTCTTT
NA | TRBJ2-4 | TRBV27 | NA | CASSVGLAIGHIQYF | TGTGCCAGCAGTGTAGGACTGGCAATAGGACACATTCAGTACTTC
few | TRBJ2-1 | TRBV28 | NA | CASSFGLSNEQFF | TGTGCCAGCAGTTTCGGACTGTCCAATGAGCAGTTCTTC
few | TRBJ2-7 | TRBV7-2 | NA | CASSSLMGAAKSYEQYF | TGTGCCAGCAGCTCCCTGATGGGAGCCGCCAAGTCTTACGAGCAGTACTTC
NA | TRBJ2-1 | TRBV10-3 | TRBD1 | CAIGQGAFDEQFF | TGTGCCATCGGACAGGGGGCTTTCGATGAGCAGTTCTTC
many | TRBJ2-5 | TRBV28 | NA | CASSQAANGGKETQYF | TGTGCCAGCAGTCAAGCGGCCAATGGGGGAAAAGAGACCCAGTACTTC
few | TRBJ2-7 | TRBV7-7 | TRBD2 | CASSLLPQTSGGTYEQYF | TGTGCTAGCAGCTTATTACCCCAAACTAGCGGGGGTACCTACGAGCAGTACTTC
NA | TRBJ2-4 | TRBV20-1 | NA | CSVPNLAKNIQYF | TGCAGTGTGCCGAATCTAGCCAAAAACATTCAGTACTTC
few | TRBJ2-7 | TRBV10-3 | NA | CAISGVGGYEQYF | TGTGCCATCAGCGGGGTTGGCGGATACGAGCAGTACTTC
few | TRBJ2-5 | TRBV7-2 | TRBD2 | CASSLVGLAGKETQYF | TGTGCCAGCAGCTTAGTAGGGTTAGCGGGAAAAGAGACCCAGTACTTC
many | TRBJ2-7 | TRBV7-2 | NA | CASSRTSREQYF | TGTGCCAGCAGCCGAACTAGCCGCGAGCAGTACTTC
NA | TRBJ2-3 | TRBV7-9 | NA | CASSLSTGTDTQYF | TGTGCCAGCAGCTTATCAACAGGGACAGATACGCAGTATTTT
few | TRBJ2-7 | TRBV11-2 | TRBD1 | CAGSVWTGGRNRTYEQYF | TGTGCCGGCAGCGTATGGACAGGGGGCCGGAACAGGACCTACGAGCAGTACTTC
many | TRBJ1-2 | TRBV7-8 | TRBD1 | CASSQKGGQGWDGYTF | TGTGCCAGCAGCCAGAAAGGGGGCCAGGGCTGGGATGGCTACACCTTC
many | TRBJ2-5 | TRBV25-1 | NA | CASSLATQETQYF | TGTGCCAGCAGTCTAGCGACCCAAGAGACCCAGTACTTC
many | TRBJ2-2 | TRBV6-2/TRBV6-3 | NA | CATARSHSQGDTGELFF | TGTGCCACCGCCCGATCACACTCCCAGGGAGACACCGGGGAGCTGTTTTTT
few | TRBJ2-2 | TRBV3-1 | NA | CASSPNSNTGELFF | TGTGCCAGCAGCCCGAACTCGAACACCGGGGAGCTGTTTTTT
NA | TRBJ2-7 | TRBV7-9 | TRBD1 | CASSLDSGTGDNEQYF | TGTGCCAGCAGCTTAGATTCCGGGACAGGGGATAACGAGCAGTACTTC
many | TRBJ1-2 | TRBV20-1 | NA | CSAGGGYTF | TGCAGTGCGGGGGGGGGCTACACCTTC